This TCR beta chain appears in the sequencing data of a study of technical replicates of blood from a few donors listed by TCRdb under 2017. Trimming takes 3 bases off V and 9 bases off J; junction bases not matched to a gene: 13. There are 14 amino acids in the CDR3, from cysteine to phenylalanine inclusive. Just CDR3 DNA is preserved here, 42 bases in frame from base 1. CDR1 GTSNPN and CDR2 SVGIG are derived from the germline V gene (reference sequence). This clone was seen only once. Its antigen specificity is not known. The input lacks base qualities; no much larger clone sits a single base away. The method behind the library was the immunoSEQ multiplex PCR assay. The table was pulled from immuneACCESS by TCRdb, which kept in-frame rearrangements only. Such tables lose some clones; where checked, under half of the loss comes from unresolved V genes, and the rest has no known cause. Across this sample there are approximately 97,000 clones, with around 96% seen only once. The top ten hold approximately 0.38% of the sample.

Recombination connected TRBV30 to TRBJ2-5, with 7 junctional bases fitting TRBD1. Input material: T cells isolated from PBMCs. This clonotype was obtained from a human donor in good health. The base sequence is TGTGCCTGGAGCCCCTACAGGGGCCCTAACCCCCAGTACTTC. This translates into CAWSPYRGPNPQYF.